A selection of T cell receptor beta chains follows, all from one sample in a study of T cell responses to AZD1222 COVID-19 vaccine. The method was immunoSEQ multiplex PCR; TCRdb's version includes in-frame clones alone and lacks a portion of them. The sample lists about 83,000 clones; roughly 82% were seen once. The sample here was peripheral blood, taken on day 0 of AZD1222 vaccination. These receptor sequences come from an adult in good health. Both conserved end residues are part of each CDR3. Each record gives: clone size, D gene, J gene, V gene, CDR3 DNA, CDR3 protein. A D gene is named only where the DNA matches it firmly. Size values are once, few and many counts, or a class for expanded clones, and some rows have none.

>once|NA|TRBJ2-2|TRBV7-2
TGTGCCAGCAGCTTAGTTAGTCAGGGGATCACCGGGGAGCTGTTTTTT
CASSLVSQGITGELFF
>NA|NA|TRBJ1-4|TRBV9
TGTGCCAGCAGCGTAGGCGGGGGAGCTAATGAAAAACTGTTTTTT
CASSVGGGANEKLFF
>NA|TRBD1|TRBJ2-1|TRBV7-9
TGTGCCAGCAGCGGACAATACAGGGGGCGGTCCTACAATGAGCAGTTCTTC
CASSGQYRGRSYNEQFF
>NA|TRBD2|TRBJ2-3|TRBV7-2
TGTGCCAGCAGCCCGAAACTAGGACTAGCGGGGACCACAGATACGCAGTATTTT
CASSPKLGLAGTTDTQYF
>NA|TRBD1|TRBJ1-2|TRBV2
TGTGCCAGCAGTCCCGGGACAGACTATGGCTACACCTTC
CASSPGTDYGYTF
>NA|NA|TRBJ1-2|TRBV12-3/TRBV12-4
TGTGCCAGCAGTGCGACAGGCTATGGCTACACCTTC
CASSATGYGYTF
>NA|TRBD2|TRBJ2-7|TRBV6-1
TGTGCCAGCAGTGACCATAGCGGGAGAACCTACGAGCAGTACTTC
CASSDHSGRTYEQYF
>NA|NA|TRBJ2-7|TRBV4-2
TGTGCCAGCAGCCCTAGCGGACAGGGCCTGGGCGAGCAGTACTTC
CASSPSGQGLGEQYF
>once|NA|TRBJ1-1|TRBV14
TGTGCCAGCAGCCAAGTCTTCGGCAGGAACACTGAAGCTTTCTTT
CASSQVFGRNTEAFF
>NA|NA|TRBJ1-5|TRBV6-1
TGTGCCAGCAGTGAAGGGAACAGTGACAATCAGCCCCAGCATTTT
CASSEGNSDNQPQHF
>NA|NA|TRBJ2-3|TRBV5-1
TGCGCCAGCAGCTTGGTTGGGGGGACCCCAGATACGCAGTATTTT
CASSLVGGTPDTQYF
>NA|NA|TRBJ1-4|TRBV11-1
TGTGCCAGCAGCTCCCTCTCGGACAGCGTTCATGAAAAACTGTTTTTT
CASSSLSDSVHEKLFF
>NA|TRBD1|TRBJ2-5|TRBV7-3
TGTGCCAGTGGGACAGGGGGCAGTGGGACCCAGTACTTC
CASGTGGSGTQYF
>once|NA|TRBJ2-2|TRBV19
TGTGCCAGTAGTAGGGGGCACCTTCTCGGGGAGCTGTTTTTT
CASSRGHLLGELFF
>few|NA|TRBJ2-7|TRBV7-8
TGTGCCAGCAGTCGGGGGCGCGGTACCTACGAGCAGTACTTC
CASSRGRGTYEQYF
>NA|NA|TRBJ1-1|TRBV2
TGTGCCAGCAGTGAGAGACAGATGAAAGCTTTCTTT
CASSERQMKAFF
>NA|NA|TRBJ1-3|TRBV5-1
TGCGCCAGCAGCACCGGACGGAGCTCTGGAAACACCATATATTTT
CASSTGRSSGNTIYF
>NA|NA|TRBJ1-5|TRBV7-8
TGTGCCAGCAGCCGAGGGGGGGGCATGGAGGGTCAGCCCCAGCATTTT
CASSRGGGMEGQPQHF
>NA|NA|TRBJ2-7|TRBV27
TGTGCCAGCAGTCCACACCAGGGAACGACCTACGAGCAGTACTTC
CASSPHQGTTYEQYF
>NA|TRBD1|TRBJ2-7|TRBV11-2
TGTGCCAGCCGCGACTGGACAGGGGGCTCCTACGAGCAGTACTTC
CASRDWTGGSYEQYF
>NA|NA|TRBJ2-7|TRBV15
TGTGCCACCAGCAGAGAGTTAGGCAGGGGAGACGAGCAGTACTTC
CATSRELGRGDEQYF
>NA|NA|TRBJ2-7|TRBV6-5
TGTGCCAGCAGCTCCGGGGCGTACTACGAGCAGTACTTC
CASSSGAYYEQYF
>NA|NA|TRBJ1-5|TRBV10-3
TGTGCCATCAGTGAGACCCGGGGATCTTATAGCAATCAGCCCCAGCATTTT
CAISETRGSYSNQPQHF
>NA|TRBD2|TRBJ2-1|TRBV6-4
TGTGCCAGCTTTTTGGCTAGCGGGAGGCACTCCTACAATGAGCAGTTCTTC
CASFLASGRHSYNEQFF
>NA|NA|TRBJ2-5|TRBV24-1
TGTGCCACCAGTGATTTGTTAGGGTCGGGAGAGACCCAGTACTTC
CATSDLLGSGETQYF
>NA|NA|TRBJ1-6|TRBV30
TGTGCCTGGAGTGTACCGGTTTCACCCCTCCACTTT
CAWSVPVSPLHF
>NA|TRBD1|TRBJ2-5|TRBV6-6
TGTGCCAGCAGAAAGGGACAGTCACAAGAGACCCAGTACTTC
CASRKGQSQETQYF
>NA|TRBD2|TRBJ2-1|TRBV27
TGTGCCAGCAGGCTAGCGGGATCGGATGAGCAGTTCTTC
CASRLAGSDEQFF
>NA|NA|TRBJ2-2|TRBV6-5
TGTGCCAGCAGTTACTCGGAGCAGAACACCGGGGAGCTGTTTTTT
CASSYSEQNTGELFF
>NA|TRBD2|TRBJ2-4|TRBV18
TGTGCCAGCTCACCACCCGGACTAGCCTACAAAAACATTCAGTACTTC
CASSPPGLAYKNIQYF
>NA|NA|TRBJ2-2|TRBV4-2
TGTGCCAGCAGCCAAGACTCTTCCGGGGAGCTGTTTTTT
CASSQDSSGELFF
>NA|NA|TRBJ2-7|TRBV21-1
TGTGCCAGCAGCGAAAACAGGGTGGACTACGAGCAGTACTTC
CASSENRVDYEQYF
>many|NA|TRBJ1-1|TRBV28
TGTGCCACCTTAATAGGGGTAAAAGCTTTCTTT
CATLIGVKAFF
>NA|TRBD1|TRBJ2-3|TRBV18
TGTGCCAGCTCAACCAGACAGGGGGCCGTAGATACGCAGTATTTT
CASSTRQGAVDTQYF
>NA|TRBD2|TRBJ2-3|TRBV29-1
TGCAGCGTTGATCCTAGCGGGGGGGCCCGTGCTAGCACAGATACGCAGTATTTT
CSVDPSGGARASTDTQYF
>few|NA|TRBJ2-1|TRBV7-2
TGTGCCAGCAGCTTAGGACTAGGCGACTACAATGAGCAGTTCTTC
CASSLGLGDYNEQFF
>many|TRBD2|TRBJ2-3|TRBV29-1
TGCAGCGCTAACGGGAGGGAGGGGACTAGCACAGATACGCAGTATTTT
CSANGREGTSTDTQYF
>NA|NA|TRBJ1-3|TRBV30
TGTGCCTGGAGTGTTGGAGGGGGCTCTGGAAACACCATATATTTT
CAWSVGGGSGNTIYF